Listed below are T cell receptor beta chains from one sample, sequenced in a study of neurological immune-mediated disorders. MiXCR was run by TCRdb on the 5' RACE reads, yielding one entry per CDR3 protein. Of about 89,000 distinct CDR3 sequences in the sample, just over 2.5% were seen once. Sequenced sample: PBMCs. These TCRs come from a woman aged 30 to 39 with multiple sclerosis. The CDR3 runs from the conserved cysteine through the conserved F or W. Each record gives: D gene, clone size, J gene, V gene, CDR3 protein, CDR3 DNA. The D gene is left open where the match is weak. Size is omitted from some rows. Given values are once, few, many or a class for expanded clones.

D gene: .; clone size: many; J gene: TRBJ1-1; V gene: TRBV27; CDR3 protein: CASIGMNTEAFF; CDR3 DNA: TGTGCCAGCATAGGCATGAACACTGAAGCTTTCTTT
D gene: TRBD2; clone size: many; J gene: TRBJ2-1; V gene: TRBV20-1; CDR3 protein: CSARDRSGRYNEQFF; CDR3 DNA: TGCAGTGCTAGAGATCGCAGCGGGAGATACAATGAGCAGTTCTTC
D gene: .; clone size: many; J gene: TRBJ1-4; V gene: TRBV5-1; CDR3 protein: CASSKGATNEKLFF; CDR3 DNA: TGCGCCAGCAGTAAGGGTGCAACTAATGAAAAACTGTTTTTT
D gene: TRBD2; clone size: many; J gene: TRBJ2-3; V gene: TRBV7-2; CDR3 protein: CASRGTSGRADTQYF; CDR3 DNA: TGTGCCAGCAGGGGTACTAGCGGGAGGGCAGATACGCAGTATTTT
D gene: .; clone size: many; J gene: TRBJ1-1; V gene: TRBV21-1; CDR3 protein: CASRGRTEAFF; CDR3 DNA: TGTGCCAGCAGAGGCAGGACTGAAGCTTTCTTT
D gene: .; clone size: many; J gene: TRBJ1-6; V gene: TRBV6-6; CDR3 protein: CASSYSGADWSPLHF; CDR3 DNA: TGTGCCAGCAGTTACTCGGGTGCAGATTGGTCACCCCTCCACTTT
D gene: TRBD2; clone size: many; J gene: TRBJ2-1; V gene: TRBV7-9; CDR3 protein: CASSSRGGSSGNEQFF; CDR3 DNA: TGTGCCAGCAGCTCGCGGGGAGGGAGCAGTGGGAATGAGCAGTTCTTC
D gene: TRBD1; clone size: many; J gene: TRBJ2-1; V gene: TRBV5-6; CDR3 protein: CASSLAVEGAEQFF; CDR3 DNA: TGTGCCAGCAGCTTGGCGGTAGAGGGGGCTGAGCAGTTCTTC
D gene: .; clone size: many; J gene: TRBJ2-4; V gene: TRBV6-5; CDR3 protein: CASSTTGRNIQYF; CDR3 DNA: TGTGCCAGCAGTACTACAGGGAGAAACATTCAGTACTTC
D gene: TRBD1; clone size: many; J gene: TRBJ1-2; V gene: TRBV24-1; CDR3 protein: CATSDGQGAGYGYTF; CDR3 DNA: TGTGCCACCAGTGATGGACAGGGGGCTGGCTATGGCTACACCTTC
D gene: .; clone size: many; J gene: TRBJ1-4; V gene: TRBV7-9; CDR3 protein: CASRQGSEKLFF; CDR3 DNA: TGTGCCAGCAGACAGGGAAGTGAAAAACTGTTTTTT
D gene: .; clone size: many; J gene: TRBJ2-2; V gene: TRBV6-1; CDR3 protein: CASSEQGEGGELFF; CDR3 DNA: TGTGCCAGCAGTGAACAGGGGGAGGGCGGGGAGCTGTTTTTT
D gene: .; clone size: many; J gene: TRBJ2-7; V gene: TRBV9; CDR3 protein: CASSVAASWAYEQYF; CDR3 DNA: TGTGCCAGCAGCGTAGCTGCTAGCTGGGCCTACGAGCAGTACTTC
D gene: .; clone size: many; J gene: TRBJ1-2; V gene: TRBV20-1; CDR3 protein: CSAINRPLRADGYTF; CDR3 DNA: TGCAGTGCTATCAACAGACCCCTAAGAGCAGATGGCTACACCTTC
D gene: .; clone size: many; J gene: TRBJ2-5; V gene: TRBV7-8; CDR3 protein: CASSPLPLYGLQETQYF; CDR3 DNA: TGTGCCAGCAGCCCCTTGCCACTTTATGGCCTCCAAGAGACCCAGTACTTC
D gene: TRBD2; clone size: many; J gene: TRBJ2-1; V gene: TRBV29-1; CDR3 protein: CSVVGLAGVGEQFF; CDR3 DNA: TGCAGCGTAGTGGGACTAGCGGGAGTAGGTGAGCAGTTCTTC
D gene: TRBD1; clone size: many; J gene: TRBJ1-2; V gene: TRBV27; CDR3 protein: CASSLYVGGSNYGYTF; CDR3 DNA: TGTGCCAGCAGTTTATATGTAGGGGGCTCTAACTATGGCTACACCTTC
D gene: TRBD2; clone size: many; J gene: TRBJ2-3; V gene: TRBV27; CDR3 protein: CASSFETSGRGDTQYF; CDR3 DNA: TGTGCCAGCAGCTTCGAGACTAGCGGGAGGGGAGATACGCAGTATTTT
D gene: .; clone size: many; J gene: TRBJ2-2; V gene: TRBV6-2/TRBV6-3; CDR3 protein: CASSGPGTGELFF; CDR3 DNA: TGTGCCAGCTCAGGGCCGGGCACCGGGGAGCTGTTTTTT
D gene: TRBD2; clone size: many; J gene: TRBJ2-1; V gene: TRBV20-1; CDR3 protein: CSAKTIAGHNEQFF; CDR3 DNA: TGCAGTGCTAAGACTATAGCGGGACACAATGAGCAGTTCTTC
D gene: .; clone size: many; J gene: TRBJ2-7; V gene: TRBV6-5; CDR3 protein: CASSPDETGWYEQYF; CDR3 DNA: TGTGCCAGCAGCCCCGACGAGACCGGATGGTACGAGCAGTACTTC
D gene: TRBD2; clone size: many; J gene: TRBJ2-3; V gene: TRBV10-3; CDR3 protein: CAISEREGTQYF; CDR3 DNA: TGTGCCATCAGTGAACGGGAGGGTACGCAGTATTTT
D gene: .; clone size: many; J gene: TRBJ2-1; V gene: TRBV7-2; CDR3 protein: CASSLVAGAGYNEQFF; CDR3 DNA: TGTGCCAGCAGCTTAGTGGCGGGGGCGGGATACAATGAGCAGTTCTTC
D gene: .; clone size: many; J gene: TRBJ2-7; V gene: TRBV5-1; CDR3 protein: CASSRGQFYEQYF; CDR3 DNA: TGCGCCAGCAGCCGGGGGCAGTTCTACGAGCAGTACTTC
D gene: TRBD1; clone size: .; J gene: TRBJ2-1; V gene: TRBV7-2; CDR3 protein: CASSVTGTGRNEQFF; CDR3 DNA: TGTGCCAGCAGCGTTACCGGGACAGGGAGGAATGAGCAGTTCTTC
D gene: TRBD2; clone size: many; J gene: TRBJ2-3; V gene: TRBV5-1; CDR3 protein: CASSLSGRSTDTQYF; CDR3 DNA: TGCGCCAGCAGCCTCAGCGGGAGGAGCACAGATACGCAGTATTTT
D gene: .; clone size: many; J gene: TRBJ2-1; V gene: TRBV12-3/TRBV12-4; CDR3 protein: CASSLRGSGNEQFF; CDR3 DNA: TGTGCCAGCAGTTTAAGAGGGAGCGGCAATGAGCAGTTCTTC
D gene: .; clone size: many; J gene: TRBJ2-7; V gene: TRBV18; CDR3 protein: CASSTTGEQYF; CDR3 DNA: TGTGCCAGCTCCACCACAGGCGAGCAGTACTTC
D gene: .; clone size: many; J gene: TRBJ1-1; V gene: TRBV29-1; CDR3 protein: CSLVLNTEAFF; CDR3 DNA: TGCAGCTTAGTTTTGAACACTGAAGCTTTCTTT
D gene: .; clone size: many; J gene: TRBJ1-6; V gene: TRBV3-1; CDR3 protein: CASSHQGPAPLHF; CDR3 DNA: TGTGCCAGCAGCCATCAGGGGCCGGCACCCCTCCACTTT
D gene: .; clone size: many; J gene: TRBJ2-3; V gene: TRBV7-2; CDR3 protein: CASSPSITDTQYF; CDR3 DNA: TGTGCCAGCAGCCCCTCCATCACAGATACGCAGTATTTT
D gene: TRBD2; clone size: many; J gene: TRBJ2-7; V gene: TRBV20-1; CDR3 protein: CSASRLANSYEQYF; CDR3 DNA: TGCAGTGCTTCTCGACTAGCAAACTCCTACGAGCAGTACTTC
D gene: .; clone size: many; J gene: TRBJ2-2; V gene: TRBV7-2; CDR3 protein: CASSLGNESGELFF; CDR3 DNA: TGTGCCAGCAGCTTAGGGAATGAGTCCGGGGAGCTGTTTTTT
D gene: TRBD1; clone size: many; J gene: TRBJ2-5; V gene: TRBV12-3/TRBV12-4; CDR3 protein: CASSKDRAQETQYF; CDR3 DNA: TGTGCCAGCAGCAAGGACAGGGCACAAGAGACCCAGTACTTC
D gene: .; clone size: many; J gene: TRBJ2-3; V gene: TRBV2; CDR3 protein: CASSAQGLLTSTDTQYF; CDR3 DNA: TGTGCCAGCAGTGCTCAGGGGTTGTTGACTAGCACAGATACGCAGTATTTT
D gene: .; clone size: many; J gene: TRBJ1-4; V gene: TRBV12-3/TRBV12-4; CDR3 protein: CASSFGWGNEKLFF; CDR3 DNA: TGTGCCAGCAGTTTTGGTTGGGGTAATGAAAAACTGTTTTTT
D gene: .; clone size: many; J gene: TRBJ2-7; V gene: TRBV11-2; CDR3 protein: CASSSTAGSYEQYF; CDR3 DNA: TGTGCCAGCAGTTCGACAGCCGGATCCTACGAGCAGTACTTC
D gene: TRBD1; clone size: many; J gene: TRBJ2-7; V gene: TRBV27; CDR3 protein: CASRKTTGESYEQYF; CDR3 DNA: TGTGCCAGCAGGAAGACGACAGGGGAAAGTTACGAGCAGTACTTC
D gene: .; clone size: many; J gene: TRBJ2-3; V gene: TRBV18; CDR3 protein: CASSLGVQDTQYF; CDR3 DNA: TGTGCCAGCTCACTGGGGGTCCAAGATACGCAGTATTTT
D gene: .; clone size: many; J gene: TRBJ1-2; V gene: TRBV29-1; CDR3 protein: CSVEATNYGYTF; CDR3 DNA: TGCAGCGTTGAAGCGACGAACTATGGCTACACCTTC
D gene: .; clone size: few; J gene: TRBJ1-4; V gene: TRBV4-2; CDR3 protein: CASSQNDGRNEKLFF; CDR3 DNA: TGTGCCAGCAGCCAAAATGACGGGAGGAATGAAAAACTGTTTTTT
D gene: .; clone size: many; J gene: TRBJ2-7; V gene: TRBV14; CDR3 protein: CASSQESGAEEYF; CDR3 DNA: TGTGCCAGCAGCCAGGAATCAGGTGCAGAGGAGTACTTC
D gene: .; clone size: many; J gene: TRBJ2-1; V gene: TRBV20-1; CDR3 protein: CSARGSSGSERVYNEQFF; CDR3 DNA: TGCAGTGCTAGAGGTAGTAGCGGCTCCGAGAGAGTCTACAATGAGCAGTTCTTC
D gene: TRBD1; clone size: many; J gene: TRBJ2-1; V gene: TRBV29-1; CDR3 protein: CSVEAGDRVYNEQFF; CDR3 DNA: TGCAGCGTTGAAGCCGGGGACAGGGTGTACAATGAGCAGTTCTTC
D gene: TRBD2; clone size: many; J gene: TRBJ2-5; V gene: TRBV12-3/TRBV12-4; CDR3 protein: CASSWREWIQTQYF; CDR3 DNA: TGTGCCAGCAGTTGGCGGGAGTGGATACAGACCCAGTACTTC
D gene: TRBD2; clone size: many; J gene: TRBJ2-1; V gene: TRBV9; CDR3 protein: CASSVEGTSDGNEQFF; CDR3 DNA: TGTGCCAGCAGCGTTGAGGGGACTAGCGACGGGAATGAGCAGTTCTTC
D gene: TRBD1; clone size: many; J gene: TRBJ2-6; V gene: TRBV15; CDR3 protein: CATSGTGGANVLTF; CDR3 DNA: TGTGCCACCAGCGGGACAGGGGGGGCCAACGTCCTGACTTTC
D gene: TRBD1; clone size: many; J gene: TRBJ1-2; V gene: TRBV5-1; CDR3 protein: CASSWGQPNGGAGYTF; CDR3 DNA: TGCGCCAGCAGCTGGGGACAGCCCAACGGCGGGGCTGGCTACACCTTC
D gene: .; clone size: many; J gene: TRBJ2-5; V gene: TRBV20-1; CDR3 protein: CSARHLQETQYF; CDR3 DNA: TGCAGTGCAAGACATCTCCAAGAGACCCAGTACTTC